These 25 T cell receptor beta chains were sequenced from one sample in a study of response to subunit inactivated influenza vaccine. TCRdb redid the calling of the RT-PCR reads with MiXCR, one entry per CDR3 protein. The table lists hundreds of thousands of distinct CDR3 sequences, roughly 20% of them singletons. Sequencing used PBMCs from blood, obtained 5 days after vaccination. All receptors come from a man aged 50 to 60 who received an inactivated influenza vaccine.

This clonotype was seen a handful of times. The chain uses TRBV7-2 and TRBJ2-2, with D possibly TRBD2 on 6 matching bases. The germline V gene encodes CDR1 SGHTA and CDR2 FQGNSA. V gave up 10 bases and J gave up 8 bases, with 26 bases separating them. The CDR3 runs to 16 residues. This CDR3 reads CATPPTGERSWGELFF. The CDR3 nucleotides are TGTGCCACCCCACCTACGGGGGAAAGATCTTGGGGGGAGCTGTTTTTT. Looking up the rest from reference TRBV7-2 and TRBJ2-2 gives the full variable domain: GAGVSQSPSNKVTEKGKDVELRCDPISGHTALYWYRQSLGQGLEFLIYFQGNSAPDKSGLPSDRFSAERTGGSVSTLTIQRTQQEDSAVYLCATPPTGERSWGELFFGEGSRLTVL.

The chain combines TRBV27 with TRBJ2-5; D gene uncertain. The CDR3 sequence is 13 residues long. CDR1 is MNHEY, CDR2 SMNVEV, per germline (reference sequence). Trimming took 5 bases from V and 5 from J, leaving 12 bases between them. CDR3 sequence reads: CASSPRFAETQYF. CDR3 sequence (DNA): TGTGCCAGCAGTCCCCGGTTCGCCGAGACCCAGTACTTC.

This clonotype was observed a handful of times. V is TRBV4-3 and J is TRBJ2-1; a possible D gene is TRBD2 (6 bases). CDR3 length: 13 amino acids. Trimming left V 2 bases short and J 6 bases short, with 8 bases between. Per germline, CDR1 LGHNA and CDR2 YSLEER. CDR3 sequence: CASSQQEGNEQFF. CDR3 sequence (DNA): TGCGCCAGCAGCCAACAGGAGGGCAATGAGCAGTTCTTC.

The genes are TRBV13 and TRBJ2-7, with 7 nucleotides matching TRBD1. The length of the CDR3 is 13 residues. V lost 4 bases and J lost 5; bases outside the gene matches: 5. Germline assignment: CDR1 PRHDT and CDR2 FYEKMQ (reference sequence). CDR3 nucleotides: TGTGCCAGCAGCTCCGACAGGGTCAACGAGCAGTACTTC. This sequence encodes CASSSDRVNEQYF.

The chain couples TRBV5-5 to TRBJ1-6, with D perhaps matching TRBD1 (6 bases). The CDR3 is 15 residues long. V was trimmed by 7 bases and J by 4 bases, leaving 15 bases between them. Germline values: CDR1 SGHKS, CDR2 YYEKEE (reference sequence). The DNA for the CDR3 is TGTGCCAGCTTTAGGGGGGGAGATTATAATTCACCCCTCCACTTT. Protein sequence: CASFRGGDYNSPLHF.

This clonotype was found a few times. Here the CDR3 DNA reads TGTGCCAGCAGTTACCTCTTGGGCGGGGGGGATGAAGAGACCCAGTACTTC. Its protein is CASSYLLGGGDEETQYF. The V call is TRBV6-2 or TRBV6-3, the J call TRBJ2-5; 9 bases match TRBD2. V dropped 2 bases and J dropped 3; count of bases not matched to a gene: 10. The germline CDR1 and CDR2 sequences are MNHEY and SVGEGT. This CDR3 has 17 residues.

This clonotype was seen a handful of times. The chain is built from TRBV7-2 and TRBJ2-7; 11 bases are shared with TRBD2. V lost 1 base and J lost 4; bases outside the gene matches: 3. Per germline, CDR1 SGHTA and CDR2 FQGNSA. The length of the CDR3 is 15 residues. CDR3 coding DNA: TGTGCCAGCAGCTTAGTTAGCGGGGGGGAGTACGAGCAGTACTTC. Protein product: CASSLVSGGEYEQYF.

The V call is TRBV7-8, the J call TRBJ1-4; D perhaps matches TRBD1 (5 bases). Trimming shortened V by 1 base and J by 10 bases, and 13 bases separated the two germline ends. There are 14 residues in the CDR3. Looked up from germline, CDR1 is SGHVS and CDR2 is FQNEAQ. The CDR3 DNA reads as TGTGCCAGCAGCTTAGGGGGGGTGCGAGGAAAACTGTTTTTT. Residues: CASSLGGVRGKLFF.

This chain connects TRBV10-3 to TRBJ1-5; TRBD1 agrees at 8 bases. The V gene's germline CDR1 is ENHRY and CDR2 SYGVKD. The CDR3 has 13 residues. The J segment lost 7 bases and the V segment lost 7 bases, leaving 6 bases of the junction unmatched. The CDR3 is CAITAGGDQPQHF. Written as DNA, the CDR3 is TGTGCCATCACGGCAGGGGGCGACCAGCCCCAGCATTTT.

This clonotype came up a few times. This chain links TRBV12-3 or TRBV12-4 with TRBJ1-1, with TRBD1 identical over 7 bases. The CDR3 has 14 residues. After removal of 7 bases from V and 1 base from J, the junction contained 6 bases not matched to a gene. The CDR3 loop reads CASNPGGKNTEAFF. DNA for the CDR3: TGTGCCAGCAACCCAGGGGGGAAGAACACTGAAGCTTTCTTT.

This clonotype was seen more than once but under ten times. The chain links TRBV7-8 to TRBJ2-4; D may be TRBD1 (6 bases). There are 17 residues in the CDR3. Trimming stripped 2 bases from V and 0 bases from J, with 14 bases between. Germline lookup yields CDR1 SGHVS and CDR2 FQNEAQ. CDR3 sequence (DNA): TGTGCCAGCAGCTTAAGGGGGAAAGGCTTAGCCAAAAACATTCAGTACTTC. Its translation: CASSLRGKGLAKNIQYF.

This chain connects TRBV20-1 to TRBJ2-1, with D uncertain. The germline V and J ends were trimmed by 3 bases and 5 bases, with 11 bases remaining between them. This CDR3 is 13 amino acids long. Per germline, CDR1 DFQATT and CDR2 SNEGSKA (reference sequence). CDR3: CSARGMINNEQFF. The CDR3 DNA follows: TGCAGTGCTAGGGGGATGATTAACAATGAGCAGTTCTTC.

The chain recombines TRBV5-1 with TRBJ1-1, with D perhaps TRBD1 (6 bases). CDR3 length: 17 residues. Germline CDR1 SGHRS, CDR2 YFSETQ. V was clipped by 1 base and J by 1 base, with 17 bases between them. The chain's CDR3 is CASSLRGNEVRNTEAFF. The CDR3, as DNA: TGCGCCAGCAGCTTGAGGGGGAATGAAGTAAGGAACACTGAAGCTTTCTTT.

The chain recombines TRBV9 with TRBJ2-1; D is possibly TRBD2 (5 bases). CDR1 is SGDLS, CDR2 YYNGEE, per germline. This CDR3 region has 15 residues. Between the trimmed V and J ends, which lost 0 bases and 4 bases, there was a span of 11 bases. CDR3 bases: TGTGCCAGCAGCGTAGTTCCAGCGGATTACAATGAGCAGTTCTTC. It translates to CASSVVPADYNEQFF.

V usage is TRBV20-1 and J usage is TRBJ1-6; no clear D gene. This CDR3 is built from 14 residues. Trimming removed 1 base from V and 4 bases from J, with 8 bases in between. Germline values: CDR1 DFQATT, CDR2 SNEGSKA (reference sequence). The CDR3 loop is CSARGGEYNSPLHF. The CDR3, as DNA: TGCAGTGCTAGAGGGGGAGAGTATAATTCACCCCTCCACTTT.

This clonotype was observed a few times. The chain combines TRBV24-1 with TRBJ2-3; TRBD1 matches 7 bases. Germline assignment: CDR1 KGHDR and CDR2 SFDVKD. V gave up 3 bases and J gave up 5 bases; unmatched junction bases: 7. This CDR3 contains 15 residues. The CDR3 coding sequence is TGTGCCACCAGTGATGGGGGACAGCCCGTAGATACGCAGTATTTT. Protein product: CATSDGGQPVDTQYF.

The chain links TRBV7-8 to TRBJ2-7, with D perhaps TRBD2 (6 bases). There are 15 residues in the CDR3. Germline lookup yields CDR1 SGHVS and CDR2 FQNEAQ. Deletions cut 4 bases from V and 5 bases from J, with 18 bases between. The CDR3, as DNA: TGTGCCAGCAGCTATAGCGGAGGGGTATTCGACGAGCAGTACTTC. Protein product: CASSYSGGVFDEQYF.

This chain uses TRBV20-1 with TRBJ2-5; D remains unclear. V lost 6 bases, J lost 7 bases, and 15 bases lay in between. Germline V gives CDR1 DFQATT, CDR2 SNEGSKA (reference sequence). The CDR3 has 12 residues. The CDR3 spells CSAHLDPRTQYF. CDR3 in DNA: TGCAGTGCACACCTTGACCCGCGGACCCAGTACTTC.

Here the CDR3 reads CASSLGTEDTQYF. The CDR3 region has the DNA TGTGCCAGCAGCTTGGGGACGGAAGATACGCAGTATTTT. The chain is built from TRBV5-5 and TRBJ2-3; D ambiguous. The germline V gene encodes CDR1 SGHKS and CDR2 YYEKEE (reference sequence). The CDR3 is made up of 13 amino acids. V was clipped by 0 bases and J by 5 bases, with 7 bases between them.

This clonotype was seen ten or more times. CDR3 sequence: CASRFGTGGQYF. DNA for the CDR3: TGTGCCAGCAGGTTCGGGACAGGGGGGCAGTACTTC. The chain carries TRBV12-3 or TRBV12-4 and TRBJ2-7; 11 bases agree with TRBD1. The CDR3 spans 12 residues. V shed 6 bases and J 9 bases; nucleotides not matched to a gene: 4.

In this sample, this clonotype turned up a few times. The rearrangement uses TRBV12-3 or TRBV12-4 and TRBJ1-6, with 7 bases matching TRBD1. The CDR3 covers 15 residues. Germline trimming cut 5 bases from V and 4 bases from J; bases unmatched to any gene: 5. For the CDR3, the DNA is TGTGCCAGCAGTCGCCGGGACAGTTATAATTCACCCCTCCACTTT. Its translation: CASSRRDSYNSPLHF.

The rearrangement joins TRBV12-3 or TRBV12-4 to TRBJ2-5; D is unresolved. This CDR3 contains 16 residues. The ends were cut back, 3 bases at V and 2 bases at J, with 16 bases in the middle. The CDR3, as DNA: TGTGCCAGCAGTTTGGGCAGTGGGCAAGGACAAGAGACCCAGTACTTC. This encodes CASSLGSGQGQETQYF.

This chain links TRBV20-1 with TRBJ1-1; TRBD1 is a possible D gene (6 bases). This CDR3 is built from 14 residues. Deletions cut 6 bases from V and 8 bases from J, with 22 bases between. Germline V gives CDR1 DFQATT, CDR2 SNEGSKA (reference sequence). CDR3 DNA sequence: TGCAGTGCCGCCGGGACACGGCGTTCGAGGGAAGCTTTCTTT. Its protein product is CSAAGTRRSREAFF.

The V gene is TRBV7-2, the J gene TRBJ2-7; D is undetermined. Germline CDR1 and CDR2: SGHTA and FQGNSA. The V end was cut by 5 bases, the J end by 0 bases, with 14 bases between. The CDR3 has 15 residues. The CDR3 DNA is TGTGCCAGCAGCCGCGGCCGAGACCCCTCCTACGAGCAGTACTTC. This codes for CASSRGRDPSYEQYF.

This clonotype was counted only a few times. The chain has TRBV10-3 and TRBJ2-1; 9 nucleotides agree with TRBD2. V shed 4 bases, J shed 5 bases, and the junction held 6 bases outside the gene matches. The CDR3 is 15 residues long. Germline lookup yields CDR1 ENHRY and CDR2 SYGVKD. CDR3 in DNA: TGTGCCATCAGTGTGCTAGCGGGAACTCACAATGAGCAGTTCTTC. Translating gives CAISVLAGTHNEQFF.